This T cell receptor (beta chain) was retrieved from a study of CD8 T cells in ankylosing spondylitis. Study-wide points: Under 10 highly homologous variants formed a TCR beta motif that appeared characteristic of ankylosing spondylitis blood.

The CDR3 is 14 residues long. V was cut by 5 bases and J by 0 bases, with 11 bases left in between. In germline, CDR1 is SGHTA, CDR2 FQGNSA. Comments on this clonotype: Its antigen remains unknown.

TCRdb ran MiXCR on the 5' RACE reads and lists one entry per CDR3 protein. The sample gives about 800,000 distinct CDR3 sequences, around 11% of which show up once; less than 0.65% is in the top ten. Input material: blood, either unsorted or a sorted T cell fraction (not recorded which). The source of this sequence is a male donor with ankylosing spondylitis. The chain has TRBV7-2 and TRBJ2-7; D not resolved. CDR3 protein: CASSASSSSYEQYF. DNA of the CDR3: TGTGCCAGCAGCGCAAGCAGTAGCTCCTACGAGCAGTACTTC.